This T cell receptor (beta chain) was retrieved from a study of control samples from healthy donors and cancer patients. V lost 2 bases and J 4 bases, leaving 4 bases between the germline ends. CDR3 size: 12 residues. The germline V gene encodes CDR1 SGHDT and CDR2 YYEEEE. Measured with immunoSEQ multiplex PCR; TCRdb has only the in-frame clones, and not every one. Here the sample spans some 170,000 clones, 94% being singletons. Source material: PBMCs. The chain has TRBV5-6 and TRBJ1-5; D unclear. The TCR comes from a man aged 60-69 years with colorectal cancer. CDR3 DNA: TGTGCCAGCAGCTTATATAATCAGCCCCAGCATTTT. The encoded protein is CASSLYNQPQHF.